Presented here are 9 T cell receptor beta chains from one specimen sequenced in a study of breast tumors, draining lymph nodes, adjacent tissues. Axillary draining lymph nodes of breast cancer patients supplied the node samples. TCRdb reprocessed the multiplex PCR reads via MiXCR and lists one record per CDR3 protein. The table has 180,000 or so distinct CDR3 sequences, roughly 31% seen once. Sequenced: axillary lymph node tissue. These receptors were collected from a female donor with breast cancer. Some clones in this sample may be carry-over from other donors' samples.

This clonotype was detected ten times or more. The CDR3 here is CASSLVGGRGNHQPQHF. CDR3 nucleotides: TGTGCCAGCAGCTTAGTGGGAGGACGTGGGAACCATCAGCCCCAGCATTTT. The chain employs TRBV7-2 and TRBJ1-5; no firm D call. Trimming stripped 1 base from V and 5 bases from J, with 18 bases between. CDR1 SGHTA and CDR2 FQGNSA come from the germline V gene. This CDR3 region has 17 residues.

In its sample, this clonotype was seen many times. The CDR3 spells CASSVRQGVETQYF. The CDR3 region has the DNA TGTGCCAGCAGCGTAAGACAGGGTGTGGAGACCCAGTACTTC. This chain joins TRBV9 and TRBJ2-5; TRBD1 matches at 7 bases. CDR3 length equals 14 residues. Germline values: CDR1 SGDLS, CDR2 YYNGEE. Trimming removed 1 base from V and 5 bases from J; junction bases left unmatched: 5.

This clonotype was found many times. The V gene is TRBV5-1, the J gene TRBJ2-5, with 7 positions matching TRBD1. J gave up 2 bases and V 2 bases, and 3 bases lay outside the gene matches. The CDR3 loop spans 14 amino acids. Germline loops: CDR1 SGHRS, CDR2 YFSETQ. The CDR3: CASSLVTGQETQYF. As DNA, the CDR3 is TGCGCCAGCAGCTTAGTGACAGGGCAAGAGACCCAGTACTTC.

This clonotype was counted ten times or more. The rearrangement links TRBV7-2 to TRBJ1-3; TRBD1 might be the D (6 bases). The germline V gene has CDR1 SGHTA and CDR2 FQGNSA. V shed 5 bases and J shed 5 bases, with 22 bases lying between them. This CDR3 has 17 amino acids. The CDR3 region has the DNA TGTGCCAGCAGCGCAGGGGTGGGTTCAAGAGCGCGAAACACCATATATTTT. This codes for CASSAGVGSRARNTIYF. Complete variable domain (other parts from reference TRBV7-2 and TRBJ1-3): GAGVSQSPSNKVTEKGKDVELRCDPISGHTALYWYRQSLGQGLEFLIYFQGNSAPDKSGLPSDRFSAERTGGSVSTLTIQRTQQEDSAVYLCASSAGVGSRARNTIYFGEGSWLTVV.

This clonotype was observed once. This may arise from a read error, as a much more abundant clone is one base away. This chain links TRBV6-2 or TRBV6-3 with TRBJ2-7; D might be TRBD1 or TRBD2, each matching 5 bases. Trimming cost V 2 bases and J 2 bases, with 16 bases left between them. The CDR3 sequence is 16 residues long. Per germline, CDR1 MNHEY and CDR2 SVGEGT. DNA of the CDR3: TGTGCCAGCAGTTACCCTATTGGGGACGAAGCCTACGAGCAGTACTTC. Protein: CASSYPIGDEAYEQYF.

The sample holds a few counts of this clonotype. The chain employs TRBV18 and TRBJ2-5; D gene ambiguous. The V end was cut by 2 bases, the J end by 5 bases, with 12 bases between. This CDR3 comprises 14 residues. Germline V gene lookup returns CDR1 KGHSH and CDR2 LQKENI. The CDR3 region has the DNA TGTGCCAGCTCACCATCCGGCAGTGTGGAGACCCAGTACTTC. Its protein product is CASSPSGSVETQYF.

The chain uses TRBV14 and TRBJ1-5; D gene uncertain. V was shortened by 0 bases and J by 2 bases, with 11 bases between the two germline ends. Per the germline V gene, CDR1 is SGHDN and CDR2 is FVKESK. The CDR3 consists of 16 residues. The CDR3 DNA reads as TGTGCCAGCAGCCAAGATTGGGGTGGGGGCAATCAGCCCCAGCATTTT. Amino acid sequence: CASSQDWGGGNQPQHF.

This clonotype was seen repeatedly, ten times or more. The chain couples TRBV25-1 to TRBJ2-5, with D possibly matching TRBD2 (6 bases). The CDR3 contains 14 residues. Trimming left V 1 base short and J 6 bases short, with 12 bases between. Germline lookup yields CDR1 MGHDK and CDR2 SYGVNS. In nucleotides, the CDR3 is TGTGCCAGCAGTGAATCACTAGCCGACCAGACCCAGTACTTC. Its translation: CASSESLADQTQYF.

The chain couples TRBV12-3 or TRBV12-4 to TRBJ1-1, with D unresolved. With 6 bases removed from V and 5 bases from J, the gap between germline ends came to 16 bases. The CDR3 spans 14 residues. The DNA of the CDR3 is TGTGCCAGCAGCCTCCGGGGAGTGGGGACTGAAGCTTTCTTT. Its translation: CASSLRGVGTEAFF.